These 12 T cell receptor beta chains came from one sample sequenced in a study of STAT5B mutations in CD4+ large granular lymphocyte leukemia. Sequenced by immunoSEQ multiplex PCR; TCRdb stores in-frame clones only, minus some. The repertoire includes tens of thousands of clones, around 80% of them detected once, and under 10% sits in the top ten. Sequencing input: CD4+ T cells from blood buffy coats. The receptors derive from a human donor in good health.

This chain connects TRBV10-2 to TRBJ2-7; D is uncertain. With 3 bases removed from V and 6 bases from J, the gap between germline ends came to 6 bases. Germline-derived CDR1 and CDR2 are WSHSY and SAAADI. This CDR3 is 11 amino acids long. The CDR3 loop is CASSDGGEQYF. The CDR3 nucleotides read TGCGCCAGCAGTGATGGCGGCGAGCAGTACTTC.

This clone is deemed medium-sized. The chain has TRBV11-3 and TRBJ2-1; either TRBD1 or TRBD2 may fit D (5 bases each). The CDR3 has 16 amino acids. Germline CDR1 is SGHNT and CDR2 is YENEEA. V lost 0 bases and J lost 3, with 12 bases in between. CDR3 in DNA: TGTGCCAGCAGCTTAGATTCGGGGCAACTCTACAATGAGCAGTTCTTC. This gives the protein CASSLDSGQLYNEQFF.

The chain couples TRBV6-5 to TRBJ2-7; D gene unclear. Trimming left V 10 bases short and J 5 bases short, with 15 bases between. Germline V CDR1 and CDR2: MNHEY, SVGAGI. There are 12 residues in the CDR3. The chain's CDR3 is CATLGNFDEQYF. The CDR3 region has the DNA TGTGCCACCCTAGGGAATTTCGACGAGCAGTACTTC.

This rearrangement joins TRBV7-8 to TRBJ1-2, with D tentatively TRBD1 (5 bases). From germline, CDR1 is SGHVS and CDR2 FQNEAQ. CDR3 length: 15 amino acids. V was trimmed by 1 base and J by 3 bases, leaving 12 bases between them. As DNA, the CDR3 is TGTGCCAGCAGCTTAGGGAACCAAGGGGACTATGGCTACACCTTC. This gives the protein CASSLGNQGDYGYTF.

This chain uses TRBV5-1 with TRBJ2-5, with a tentative D call TRBD2 (6 bases). The better agreement between TRBJ2-7 and the DNA end casts doubt on the J call. This CDR3 is 14 amino acids long. Per germline, CDR1 SGHRS and CDR2 YFSETQ. DNA for the CDR3: TGCGCCAGCAGCCGGGGGTCCCCAACCTACGAGCAGTACTTC. It translates to CASSRGSPTYEQYF.

The rearrangement links TRBV5-1 to TRBJ2-3; a possible D gene is TRBD1 (6 bases). CDR3 length: 16 amino acids. Per germline, CDR1 SGHRS and CDR2 YFSETQ. V lost 3 bases and J 0 bases, leaving 14 bases between the germline ends. The CDR3 protein is CASSYSGTTSTDTQYF. The CDR3 DNA sequence: TGCGCCAGCAGCTATTCCGGGACAACTAGCACAGATACGCAGTATTTT.

This chain uses TRBV7-2 with TRBJ1-1; no clear D. Trimming shortened V by 4 bases and J by 7 bases, and 13 bases separated the two germline ends. Germline V gene lookup returns CDR1 SGHTA and CDR2 FQGNSA. There are 13 residues in the CDR3. CDR3 in DNA: TGTGCCAGCAGCTCTAGGTGGGCCCATGAAGCTTTCTTT. Its translation is CASSSRWAHEAFF.

The chain joins TRBV4-2 to TRBJ1-3, with 8 bases aligning to TRBD1. Losses at the gene ends were 4 bases for V and 4 bases for J; bases not matched to a gene: 15. The CDR3 runs to 18 residues. The germline gives CDR1 LGHNA, CDR2 YNFKEQ. As DNA, the CDR3 is TGTGCCAGCAGCCTCGTTGCCGTCGACAGGGGCGGGGGAAACACCATATATTTT. Protein product: CASSLVAVDRGGGNTIYF.

The gene calls are TRBV30 and TRBJ1-2, with D possibly being TRBD1 (6 bases). The CDR3 length is 14 residues. Germline V gene sequence: CDR1 GTSNPN, CDR2 SVGIG (reference sequence). The V and J ends lost 2 bases and 4 bases respectively, with 14 bases between them. The CDR3 region has the DNA TGTGCCTGGAGTAAGGGGGGGCAGGGCTATGGCTACACCTTC. It translates to CAWSKGGQGYGYTF.

Remarks on this clone: Because the CDR3's place on the DNA is in doubt, the DNA is left out and the CDR3 is given as listed by TCRdb. This rearrangement joins TRBV12-2 to TRBJ2-7; the table's D call of TRBD2 was not tested on the DNA. TRBV12-2 is a pseudogene. Counting both end residues, the CDR3 totals 17 amino acids. The CDR3 spells CASRLVGVGSLPREQYF.

V gene TRBV5-6 combines with J gene TRBJ2-3; 8 bases fit TRBD1. The CDR3 length is 14 residues. CDR1 is SGHDT, CDR2 YYEEEE, per germline. V lost 3 bases to trimming and J lost 3 bases; unmatched junction nucleotides: 3. In nucleotides, the CDR3 is TGTGCCAGCAGCTGGGACAGGCCTACAGATACGCAGTATTTT. Its protein is CASSWDRPTDTQYF. Full variable domain (rest looked up from reference TRBV5-6 and TRBJ2-3): DAGVTQSPTHLIKTRGQQVTLRCSPKSGHDTVSWYQQALGQGPQFIFQYYEEEERQRGNFPDRFSGHQFPNYSSELNVNALLLGDSALYLCASSWDRPTDTQYFGPGTRLTVL.

J is TRBJ1-6 and V is TRBV7-2; no firm D call. The V gene's germline CDR1 is SGHTA and CDR2 FQGNSA. Between the trimmed V and J ends, which lost 7 bases and 6 bases, there was a span of 13 bases. This CDR3 is built from 14 residues. CDR3 coding DNA: TGTGCCAGCAAAACCCGGGAGGGTAATTCACCCCTCCACTTT. Its protein is CASKTREGNSPLHF.